This TCR beta chain appears in the sequencing data of a study of T cells after yellow fever vaccination. For the study at large: Fractions containing few cells were prepared with SMART-Seq v4 Ultra Low Input. Broader study findings: It was a small share of clonotypes that appeared in both CD4 and CD8 compartments. Re-detected after boosting: most primary clones, about 96% of CD4 and 88% of CD8.

In making TCR cDNA, 5'RACE template switching added a universal primer site and UMIs to it. MiXCR, applied by TCRdb to the 5' RACE reads, yields one record per CDR3 protein. The sample contains about 400,000 distinct CDR3 sequences, 11% of which appear only once. This CDR3 is 13 amino acids long. Germline values: CDR1 GTSNPN, CDR2 SVGIG (reference sequence). V was trimmed by 2 bases and J by 7 bases, leaving 15 bases between them. About this clonotype: Its specificity is not known.

The TCR comes from a man aged 18 to 29 who received the YFV17D yellow fever vaccine. This specimen consisted of PBMCs, obtained on the day of the first yellow fever vaccination. V gene TRBV30 combines with J gene TRBJ2-7, with D possibly being TRBD2 (7 bases). CDR3 DNA sequence: TGTGCCTGGAGTTGGGCGGGGGCGGGAGAGCAGTACTTC. Residues: CAWSWAGAGEQYF.